This T cell receptor beta chain stems from a study of blood T cell repertoires in COVID-19. Study context: There were acute and convalescent COVID-19 samples, and they came from the United States, Italy and Spain. The cDNA or gDNA used as material had been derived from T cells, B-cell-depleted T cells, or PBMCs.

Under the authors' procedure: Estimates of nucleated cell counts were drawn from the amplification of reference gene primers. TCRdb's copy holds only in-frame clones and misses some; the assay was immunoSEQ multiplex PCR. The V and J calls and clone size come from that table; D and trimming were worked out from the DNA. The table includes 150,000 to 250,000 clones, 82% detected once. The source of this sequence is a human donor with acute or convalescent COVID-19. The donor label of this sample is uncertain. Specimen: peripheral blood.

The CDR3 here is CASSGTGISYNEQFF. The CDR3 DNA reads TGTGCCAGCAGTGGGACGGGAATTTCCTACAATGAGCAGTTCTTC. The V call is TRBV2, the J call TRBJ2-1; D is possibly TRBD2 (5 bases). The CDR3 loop spans 15 amino acids. V was shortened by 4 bases and J by 1 base, with 11 bases between the two germline ends. Germline V CDR1 and CDR2: SNHLY, FYNNEI.